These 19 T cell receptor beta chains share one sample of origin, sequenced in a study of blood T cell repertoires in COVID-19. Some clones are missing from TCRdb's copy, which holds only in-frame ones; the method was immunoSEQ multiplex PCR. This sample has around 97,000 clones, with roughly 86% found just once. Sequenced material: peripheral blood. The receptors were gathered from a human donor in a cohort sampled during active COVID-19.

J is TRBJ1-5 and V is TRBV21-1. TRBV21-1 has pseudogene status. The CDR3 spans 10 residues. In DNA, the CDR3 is TGTGCCAGTAAAGAAGGGAGGGAGGATTTT. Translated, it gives CASKEGREDF.

The CDR3 DNA follows: TGTGCCAGCAGCCTCGGACTAGCGGGAGTAGGCGAGCAGTACTTC. It translates to CASSLGLAGVGEQYF. The chain employs TRBV7-8 and TRBJ2-7; 13 nucleotides match TRBD2. Germline V gives CDR1 SGHVS, CDR2 FQNEAQ. This CDR3 region has 15 residues. Trimming at V came to 5 bases and at J to 6 bases, leaving 7 bases not matched to a gene.

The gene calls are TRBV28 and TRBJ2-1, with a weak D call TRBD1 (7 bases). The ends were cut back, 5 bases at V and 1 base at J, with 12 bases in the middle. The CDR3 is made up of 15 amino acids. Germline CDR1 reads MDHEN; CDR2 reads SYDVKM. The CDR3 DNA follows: TGTGCCAGCAGTGTGACAGGGAGGTCCTACAATGAGCAGTTCTTC. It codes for CASSVTGRSYNEQFF.

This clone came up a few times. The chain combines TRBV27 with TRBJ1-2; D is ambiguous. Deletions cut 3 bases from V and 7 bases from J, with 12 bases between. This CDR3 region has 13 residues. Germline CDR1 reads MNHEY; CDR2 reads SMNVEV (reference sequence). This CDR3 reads CASSFSGSGGYTF. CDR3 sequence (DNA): TGTGCCAGCAGTTTTTCCGGGAGCGGTGGCTACACCTTC.

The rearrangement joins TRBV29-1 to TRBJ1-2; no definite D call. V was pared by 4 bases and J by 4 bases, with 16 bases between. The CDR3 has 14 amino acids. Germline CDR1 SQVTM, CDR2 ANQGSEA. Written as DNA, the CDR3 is TGCAGCGTTGGGTCCCCAGAGGGCAGCTATGGCTACACCTTC. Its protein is CSVGSPEGSYGYTF.

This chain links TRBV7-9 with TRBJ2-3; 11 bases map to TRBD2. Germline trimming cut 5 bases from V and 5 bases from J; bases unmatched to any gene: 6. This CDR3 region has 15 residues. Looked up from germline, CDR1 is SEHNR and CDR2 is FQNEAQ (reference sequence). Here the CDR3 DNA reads TGTGCCAGCAGCGAGACTAGCGGGAAGGGAGATACGCAGTATTTT. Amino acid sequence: CASSETSGKGDTQYF.

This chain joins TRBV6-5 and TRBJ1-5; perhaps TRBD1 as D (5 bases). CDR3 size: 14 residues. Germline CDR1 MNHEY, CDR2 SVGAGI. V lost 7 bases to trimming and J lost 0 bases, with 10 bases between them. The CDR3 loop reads CASIGQGSNQPQHF. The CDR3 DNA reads TGTGCCAGCATAGGGCAGGGTAGCAATCAGCCCCAGCATTTT.

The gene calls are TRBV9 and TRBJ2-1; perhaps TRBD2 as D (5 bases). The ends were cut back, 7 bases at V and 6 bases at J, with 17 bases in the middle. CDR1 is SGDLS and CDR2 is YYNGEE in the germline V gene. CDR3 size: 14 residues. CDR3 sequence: CASSAGGVSNEQFF. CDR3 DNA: TGTGCCAGCTCTGCGGGTGGGGTAAGCAATGAGCAGTTCTTC.

CDR3 loop: CAIGTSGNYEQYF. Written as DNA, the CDR3 is TGTGCCATCGGGACTAGCGGGAACTACGAGCAGTACTTC. V gene TRBV10-3 combines with J gene TRBJ2-7; 13 bases are shared with TRBD2. From germline, CDR1 is ENHRY and CDR2 SYGVKD. CDR3 length: 13 residues. J gave up 3 bases and V 8 bases, and 1 base lay outside the gene matches.

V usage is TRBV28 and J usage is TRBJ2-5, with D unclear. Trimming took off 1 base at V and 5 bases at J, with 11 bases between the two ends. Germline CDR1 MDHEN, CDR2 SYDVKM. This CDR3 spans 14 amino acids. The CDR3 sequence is CASSLLESGETQYF. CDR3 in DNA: TGTGCCAGCAGTTTATTGGAGAGTGGGGAGACCCAGTACTTC.

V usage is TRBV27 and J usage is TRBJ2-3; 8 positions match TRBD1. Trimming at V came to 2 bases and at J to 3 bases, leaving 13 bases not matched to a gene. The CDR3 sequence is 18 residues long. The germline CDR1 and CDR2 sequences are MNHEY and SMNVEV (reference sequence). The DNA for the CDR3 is TGTGCCAGCAGTTTACCCTCCCGGCCAGGGGGCTCTACAGATACGCAGTATTTT. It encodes CASSLPSRPGGSTDTQYF.

The CDR3 DNA reads as TGTGCCATCAGTTCCCGGGAGCAGACCGAGCAGTACTTC. Translation: CAISSREQTEQYF. The V call is TRBV10-3, the J call TRBJ2-7, with D possibly TRBD2 on 6 matching bases. This CDR3 has 13 residues. The germline V gene encodes CDR1 ENHRY and CDR2 SYGVKD. V gave up 5 bases and J gave up 6 bases, with 14 bases separating them.

The CDR3, as DNA: TGTGCCAGCAGTTTCGGAGGGAATCAGCCCCAGCATTTT. Translated, it gives CASSFGGNQPQHF. The chain is built from TRBV6-6 and TRBJ1-5; D uncertain. The germline gives CDR1 MNHNY, CDR2 SVGAGI (reference sequence). V was trimmed by 4 bases and J by 4 bases, leaving 8 bases between them. The CDR3 extends over 13 amino acids.

The CDR3 DNA sequence: TGTGCCAGTAGTATAGGGGGCGTCGCTGCCACTGAAGCTTTCTTT. It encodes CASSIGGVAATEAFF. The chain recombines TRBV19 with TRBJ1-1, with D tentatively TRBD1 (5 bases). The CDR3 covers 15 residues. The germline V gene encodes CDR1 LNHDA and CDR2 SQIVND (reference sequence). Trimming took 1 base from V and 4 from J, leaving 13 bases between them.

CDR3: CASSLGRTGGTGELFF. CDR3 nucleotides: TGCGCCAGCAGCTTGGGCCGGACAGGTGGCACCGGGGAGCTGTTTTTT. The rearrangement joins TRBV5-1 to TRBJ2-2, with 7 bases aligning to TRBD1. J was trimmed by 4 bases and V by 0 bases; bases with no gene match: 6. Germline CDR1 and CDR2: SGHRS and YFSETQ. The CDR3 contains 16 residues.

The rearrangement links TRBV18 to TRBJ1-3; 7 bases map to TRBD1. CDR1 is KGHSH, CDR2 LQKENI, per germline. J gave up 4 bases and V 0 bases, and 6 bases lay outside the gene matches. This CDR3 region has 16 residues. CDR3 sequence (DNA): TGTGCCAGCTCACCACCAAACAGGGGAGAGGGAAACACCATATATTTT. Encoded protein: CASSPPNRGEGNTIYF.

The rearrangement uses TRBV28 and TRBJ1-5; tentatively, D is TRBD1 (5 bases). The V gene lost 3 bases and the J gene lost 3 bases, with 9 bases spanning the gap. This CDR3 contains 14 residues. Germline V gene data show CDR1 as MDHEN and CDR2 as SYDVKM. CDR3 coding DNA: TGTGCCAGCAGTTTGGGGGGTTACAATCAGCCCCAGCATTTT. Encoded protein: CASSLGGYNQPQHF.

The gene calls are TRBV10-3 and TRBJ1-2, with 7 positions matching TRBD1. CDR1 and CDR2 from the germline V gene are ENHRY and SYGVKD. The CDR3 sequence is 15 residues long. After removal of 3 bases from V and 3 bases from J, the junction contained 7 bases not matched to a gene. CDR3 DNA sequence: TGTGCCATCAGTGATACGGACAGGAGGGACTATGGCTACACCTTC. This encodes CAISDTDRRDYGYTF.

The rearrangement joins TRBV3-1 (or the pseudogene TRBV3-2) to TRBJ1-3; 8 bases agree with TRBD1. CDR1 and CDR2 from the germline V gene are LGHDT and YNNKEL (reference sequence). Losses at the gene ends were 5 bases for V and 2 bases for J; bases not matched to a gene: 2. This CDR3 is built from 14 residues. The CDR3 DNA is TGTGCCAGCAGCGGACAGGGAACTGGAAACACCATATATTTT. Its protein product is CASSGQGTGNTIYF.